The T cell receptor (beta chain) described here comes from a study of CD4 and CD8 cells across lung adenocarcinoma regions. From the PCR reads, TCRdb called clonotypes with MiXCR, one entry per CDR3 protein. The table shows 16,000 or so distinct CDR3 sequences, with under 70% occurring only once. This clonotype is termed medium-sized. Germline V CDR1 and CDR2: MNHEY, SVGAGI. The CDR3 totals 14 residues. Between the trimmed V and J ends, which lost 7 bases and 5 bases, there was a span of 15 bases. The clonotype comes from a female donor with lung adenocarcinoma. The CD4 and CD8 labels of this study may be unreliable. The V call is TRBV6-5, the J call TRBJ1-5, with D possibly TRBD1 on 5 matching bases. Sequenced sample: CD8+ T cells from the center of a lung tumor. DNA of the CDR3: TGTGCCAGCATGTTTGGGGGAGATCATCAGCCCCAGCATTTT. Protein sequence: CASMFGGDHQPQHF.